One sample yielded the 8 T cell receptor beta chains listed below, sequenced in a study of blood T cell repertoires in COVID-19. The table came from immunoSEQ multiplex PCR; TCRdb's copy has only in-frame clones and leaves some out. Of fewer than 350,000 clones in the sample, around 84% are singletons; the top ten hold under 3%. Source material: PBMCs or T cells enriched from blood (not recorded which). The receptors originated from a woman aged 45-65 years who had recovered from COVID-19.

CDR3 residues: CAITGTGGAGSPLHF. The CDR3 region has the DNA TGTGCCATCACCGGGACAGGGGGCGCCGGTTCACCCCTCCACTTT. The chain employs TRBV10-3 and TRBJ1-6; 12 positions match TRBD1. CDR3 length: 15 residues. Trimming removed 7 bases from V and 9 bases from J; junction bases left unmatched: 7. Germline V gives CDR1 ENHRY, CDR2 SYGVKD.

This chain connects TRBV6-2 or TRBV6-3 to TRBJ1-1; D possibly corresponds to TRBD1 (6 bases). CDR3 length equals 13 residues. Trimming removed 8 bases at V and 4 bases at J, with 14 bases between. Germline assignment: CDR1 MNHEY and CDR2 SVGEGT. CDR3 in DNA: TGTGCCAGCGGCCAGGGGTTGATCACTGAAGCTTTCTTT. This encodes CASGQGLITEAFF.

On this clone itself: The sample holds other DNA sequences that translate to the same CDR3. This sequence joins TRBV27 and TRBJ2-7, with D maybe TRBD1 (6 bases). Per the germline V gene, CDR1 is MNHEY and CDR2 is SMNVEV (reference sequence). V dropped 3 bases and J dropped 1 base, with 7 bases sitting between them. The CDR3 consists of 13 residues. As DNA, the CDR3 is TGTGCCAGCAGTTTGGGGGCGTCCTACGAGCAGTACTTC. Protein product: CASSLGASYEQYF.

This clone was detected only once. V gene TRBV7-2 combines with J gene TRBJ2-1; possible D gene TRBD2, 7 bases. The germline V gene has CDR1 SGHTA and CDR2 FQGNSA. The length of the CDR3 is 16 residues. V gave up 5 bases and J gave up 4 bases, with 18 bases separating them. CDR3 loop: CASSQQGPGGYNEQFF. The CDR3 DNA reads as TGTGCCAGCAGCCAACAGGGACCGGGGGGATACAATGAGCAGTTCTTC.

J is TRBJ1-5 and V is TRBV7-9, with no clear D. This CDR3 has 13 residues. V shed 1 base and J shed 6 bases, with 7 bases lying between them. Germline V lookup: CDR1 SEHNR, CDR2 FQNEAQ (reference sequence). CDR3 sequence: CASSLDQAQPQHF. As DNA, the CDR3 is TGTGCCAGCAGCTTAGATCAGGCTCAGCCCCAGCATTTT.

In the case of this clone: Distinct nucleotide sequences in the sample also encode this CDR3. V is TRBV7-3 and J is TRBJ1-4; D may be TRBD1 (5 bases). This CDR3 region has 13 residues. The V end lost 3 bases, the J end lost 8 bases, and 10 bases lay between the germline ends. Germline V gene data show CDR1 as SGHTA and CDR2 as FQGTGA. The DNA of the CDR3 is TGTGCCAGCAGCTTGACCGGGGGGGAAAAACTGTTTTTT. It encodes CASSLTGGEKLFF. The entire variable domain, with the rest obtained from reference TRBV7-3 and TRBJ1-4, is as follows: GAGVSQTPSNKVTEKGKYVELRCDPISGHTALYWYRQSLGQGPEFLIYFQGTGAADDSGLPNDRFFAVRPEGSVSTLKIQRTERGDSAVYLCASSLTGGEKLFFGSGTQLSVL.

This clone was seen once. This sequence joins TRBV18 and TRBJ1-5; D possibly corresponds to TRBD1 (5 bases). The CDR3 extends over 15 amino acids. The germline CDR1 and CDR2 sequences are KGHSH and LQKENI. With 5 bases removed from V and 3 bases from J, the gap between germline ends came to 14 bases. CDR3 protein: CASSRDRQYNQPQHF. The CDR3 coding sequence is TGTGCCAGCTCAAGAGACCGACAGTACAATCAGCCCCAGCATTTT.

J is TRBJ2-6 and V is TRBV3-1 (or the pseudogene TRBV3-2); no definite D call. This CDR3 has 16 amino acids. Trimming left V 2 bases short and J 2 bases short, with 10 bases between. Germline V gene sequence: CDR1 LGHDT, CDR2 YNNKEL (reference sequence). CDR3 sequence: CASSQSQAAGANVLTF. The CDR3 region has the DNA TGTGCCAGCAGCCAATCTCAGGCAGCTGGGGCCAACGTCCTGACTTTC.